This T cell receptor beta chain was sequenced in a study of T cell responses to AZD1222 COVID-19 vaccine. Sequencing used immunoSEQ multiplex PCR; TCRdb keeps in-frame clones, though not all of them. The sample yields under 200,000 clones, around 92% seen once. The V and J ends lost 1 base and 6 bases, in that order; junction bases with no gene match: 5. Germline CDR1 is KGHSH and CDR2 is LQKENI. CDR3 size: 15 residues. Overall study results and limits: Spike-wide coverage was observed for vaccine-associated CD4 TCRs, with dominant responses at 160-218 and 743-854. The donors showed a predominance of white British ancestry and of females, with possible underestimation of clonal diversity. Only five or six AZD1222 recipients were seropositive at baseline.

Remarks on this clone: The target antigen is unknown.

This sequence was found in an adult in good health. V and J are TRBV18 and TRBJ2-3, with TRBD2 matching 9 bases. Specimen: peripheral blood, collected on day 0 of AZD1222 vaccination. The CDR3 reads CASSPLLAGRDTQYF. In DNA, the CDR3 is TGTGCCAGCTCACCACTCCTAGCGGGGAGGGATACGCAGTATTTT.